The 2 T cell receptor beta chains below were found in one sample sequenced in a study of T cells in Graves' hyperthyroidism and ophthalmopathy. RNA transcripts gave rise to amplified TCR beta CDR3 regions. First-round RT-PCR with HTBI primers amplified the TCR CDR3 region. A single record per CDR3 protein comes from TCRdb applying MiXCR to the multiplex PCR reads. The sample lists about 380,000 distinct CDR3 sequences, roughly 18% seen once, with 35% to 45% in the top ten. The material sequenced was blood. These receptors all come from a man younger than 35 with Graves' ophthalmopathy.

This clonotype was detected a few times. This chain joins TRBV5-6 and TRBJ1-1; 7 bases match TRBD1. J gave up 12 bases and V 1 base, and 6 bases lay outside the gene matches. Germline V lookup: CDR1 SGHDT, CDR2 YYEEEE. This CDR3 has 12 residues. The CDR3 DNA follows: TGTGCCAGCAGCTTGTACAGGGGATTGACTTTCTTT. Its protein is CASSLYRGLTFF.

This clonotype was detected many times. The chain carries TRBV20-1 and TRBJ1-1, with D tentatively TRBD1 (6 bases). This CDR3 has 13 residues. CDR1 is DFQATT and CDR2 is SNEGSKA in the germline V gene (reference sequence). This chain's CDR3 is CRANSGDNTEAFF. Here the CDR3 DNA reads TGCAGGGCAAACTCAGGGGACAACACTGAAGCTTTCTTT.